What follows are 28 T cell receptor beta chains derived from one specimen sequenced in a study of blood T cell repertoires in COVID-19. Profiling relied on immunoSEQ multiplex PCR, and the TCRdb table lists in-frame clones only, not all of them. The sample yields 95,000 to 100,000 clones, approximately 86% seen once. Sequencing was carried out using peripheral blood. The receptors stem from an elderly man with acute or convalescent COVID-19.

This chain joins TRBV19 and TRBJ2-6, with D tentatively TRBD2 (6 bases). Trimming pared 9 bases from V and 0 bases from J, leaving 12 bases between. Per the germline V gene, CDR1 is LNHDA and CDR2 is SQIVND (reference sequence). The CDR3 totals 15 residues. The CDR3 DNA is TGTGCCAGCGCGGAGGGTAGCTCTGGGGCCAACGTCCTGACTTTC. The encoded protein is CASAEGSSGANVLTF.

The CDR3 DNA follows: TGTGCCAGCAGCTTATTTGGCAGGGCCGCCCTTGGTGAGCAGTTCTTC. Its protein is CASSLFGRAALGEQFF. The gene calls are TRBV7-3 and TRBJ2-1; a weak D match, TRBD1 (5 bases). Germline CDR1 is SGHTA and CDR2 is FQGTGA. The ends were cut back, 2 bases at V and 9 bases at J, with 20 bases in the middle. The CDR3 consists of 16 residues.

In DNA form, the CDR3 reads TGTGCCAGCAGTTCGGGACAGCCCTTTGATAGCAATCAGCCCCAGCATTTT. This translates into CASSSGQPFDSNQPQHF. The chain links TRBV28 to TRBJ1-5; 7 positions agree with TRBD1. Germline V gives CDR1 MDHEN, CDR2 SYDVKM. CDR3 length equals 17 residues. V lost 4 bases and J lost 0; bases outside the gene matches: 9.

This chain links TRBV7-2 with TRBJ2-2; maybe TRBD2 (6 bases). The V end lost 2 bases, the J end lost 1 base, and 11 bases lay between the germline ends. The CDR3 extends over 16 amino acids. Germline CDR1 reads SGHTA; CDR2 reads FQGNSA. The CDR3 bases are TGTGCCAGCAGCTTATGGTCGGGGGTGAACACCGGGGAGCTGTTTTTT. Protein: CASSLWSGVNTGELFF.

This sequence joins TRBV5-1 and TRBJ2-2; weak D call: TRBD1 (5 bases). Trimming cost V 5 bases and J 3 bases, with 11 bases left between them. Germline lookup yields CDR1 SGHRS and CDR2 YFSETQ. This CDR3 region has 14 residues. The DNA of the CDR3 is TGCGCCAGCAGTCCTGCAGGGTACACCGGGGAGCTGTTTTTT. This sequence encodes CASSPAGYTGELFF.

This clone has more than one count but fewer than ten. J is TRBJ2-7 and V is TRBV7-9; 11 bases fit TRBD2. The V and J ends lost 7 bases and 12 bases, in that order; junction bases with no gene match: 8. The length of the CDR3 is 12 residues. CDR1 and CDR2 (germline): SEHNR, FQNEAQ (reference sequence). CDR3 in DNA: TGTGCCAGCACCTGGACTAGCGGGCCCTTGTACTTC. Translated: CASTWTSGPLYF. The full variable domain, with the rest looked up from reference TRBV7-9 and TRBJ2-7, is DTGVSQNPRHKITKRGQNVTFRCDPISEHNRLYWYRQTLGQGPEFLTYFQNEAQLEKSRLLSDRFSAERPKGSFSTLEIQRTEQGDSAMYLCASTWTSGPLYFGPGTRLTVT.

This chain joins TRBV11-3 and TRBJ1-3; 9 bases fit TRBD1. The CDR3 has 15 amino acids. Looked up from germline, CDR1 is SGHNT and CDR2 is YENEEA. Trimming took 5 bases from V and 4 from J; bases not matched to a gene: 6. CDR3 residues: CASSARTGDGNTIYF. CDR3 DNA: TGTGCCAGCAGCGCCCGGACAGGGGACGGAAACACCATATATTTT.

V is TRBV18 and J is TRBJ2-1; D is unresolved. Germline V gene data show CDR1 as KGHSH and CDR2 as LQKENI. The germline V and J ends were trimmed by 1 base and 10 bases, with 5 bases remaining between them. This CDR3 contains 11 residues. CDR3 in DNA: TGTGCCAGCTCACCACGAGAAGAGCAGTTCTTC. Translation gives CASSPREEQFF.

The chain uses TRBV25-1 and TRBJ2-7; 8 nucleotides match TRBD2. Germline V gene lookup returns CDR1 MGHDK and CDR2 SYGVNS. V trimming: 7 bases; J trimming: 6 bases; junction bases outside the gene matches: 14. The CDR3 loop spans 15 amino acids. The CDR3 region is CASTNCGAGGCEQYF. For the CDR3, the DNA is TGTGCCAGCACCAACTGCGGGGCGGGAGGTTGCGAGCAGTACTTC.

V and J are TRBV19 and TRBJ2-1; 7 bases agree with TRBD2. Unmatched junction bases numbered 9, after V lost 0 bases and J lost 7 bases. CDR1 and CDR2 from the germline V gene are LNHDA and SQIVND (reference sequence). There are 16 residues in the CDR3. This chain's CDR3 is CASSIDETGAGNEQFF. As DNA, the CDR3 is TGTGCCAGTAGTATAGATGAGACGGGAGCGGGAAATGAGCAGTTCTTC. Full variable domain (rest looked up from reference TRBV19 and TRBJ2-1): DGGITQSPKYLFRKEGQNVTLSCEQNLNHDAMYWYRQDPGQGLRLIYYSQIVNDFQKGDIAEGYSVSREKKESFPLTVTSAQKNPTAFYLCASSIDETGAGNEQFFGPGTRLTVL.

This clone occurred a few times. The chain carries TRBV10-3 and TRBJ2-3; 7 bases are shared with TRBD2. J was trimmed by 2 bases and V by 8 bases; bases with no gene match: 7. Germline V gene lookup returns CDR1 ENHRY and CDR2 SYGVKD. This CDR3 comprises 14 residues. The DNA for the CDR3 is TGTGCCATCCGGGCTAGCGGATACACAGATACGCAGTATTTT. It yields the protein CAIRASGYTDTQYF.

V usage is TRBV11-2 and J usage is TRBJ2-7; 8 bases agree with TRBD1. The length of the CDR3 is 15 residues. Germline V gene lookup returns CDR1 SGHAT and CDR2 FQNNGV. Trimming cost V 2 bases and J 2 bases; bases outside gene matches: 5. CDR3 nucleotide sequence: TGTGCCAGCAGCTTACTCCAGGGGGCTCCCTACGAGCAGTACTTC. It specifies CASSLLQGAPYEQYF.

This chain uses TRBV28 with TRBJ1-6; D is uncertain. CDR1 is MDHEN and CDR2 is SYDVKM in the germline V gene. The CDR3 sequence is 14 residues long. V lost 7 bases and J 7 bases, leaving 14 bases between the germline ends. The CDR3 reads CASTTGLRNSPLHF. CDR3 coding DNA: TGTGCCAGCACGACGGGTTTGCGCAATTCACCCCTCCACTTT.

The chain couples TRBV19 to TRBJ1-4; TRBD1 matches 11 bases. CDR3 length: 16 amino acids. The junction had 10 bases not matched to a gene; V was cut back by 5 bases and J by 8 bases. The germline V gene has CDR1 LNHDA and CDR2 SQIVND (reference sequence). The CDR3 sequence is CASSPPPGQGGEKLFF. CDR3 coding DNA: TGTGCCAGTAGTCCCCCCCCGGGACAGGGGGGCGAAAAACTGTTTTTT.

This chain links TRBV28 with TRBJ1-6; D is perhaps TRBD1 (6 bases). V lost 2 bases and J lost 5, with 13 bases in between. Germline CDR1 and CDR2: MDHEN and SYDVKM. The CDR3 covers 16 residues. The CDR3 DNA is TGTGCCAGCAGTTTAGGGGGGGGGACAAATAATTCACCCCTCCACTTT. The encoded protein is CASSLGGGTNNSPLHF.

This clone was counted between two and nine times. The rearrangement joins TRBV28 to TRBJ1-2; 9 nucleotides line up with TRBD1. V was clipped by 5 bases and J by 3 bases; unmatched bases: 7. This CDR3 is 15 amino acids long. The germline V gene has CDR1 MDHEN and CDR2 SYDVKM. CDR3 protein: CASSPHRGRDYGYTF. Written as DNA, the CDR3 is TGTGCCAGCAGTCCCCACAGGGGGCGAGACTATGGCTACACCTTC.

This clone showed up just once. V is TRBV19 and J is TRBJ1-5; 7 nucleotides align to TRBD1. The CDR3 runs to 15 residues. J gave up 7 bases and V 1 base, and 7 bases lay outside the gene matches. Germline CDR1 and CDR2: LNHDA and SQIVND (reference sequence). CDR3 in DNA: TGTGCCAGTAGTATAGGAGGGACAGTCGGACAGCCCCAGCATTTT. Protein sequence: CASSIGGTVGQPQHF.

The chain has TRBV6-5 and TRBJ2-4; TRBD2 agrees at 11 bases. CDR1 MNHEY and CDR2 SVGAGI come from the germline V gene. V dropped 4 bases and J dropped 10; count of bases not matched to a gene: 3. The CDR3 consists of 13 residues. The CDR3 region has the DNA TGTGCCAGCAGTTTTAGCGGGAGGGGTATTCAGTACTTC. Protein product: CASSFSGRGIQYF.

This clone was picked up one time. The chain links TRBV6-5 to TRBJ2-5, with 7 bases lining up with TRBD1. The CDR3 contains 14 residues. V trimming: 8 bases; J trimming: 5 bases; junction bases outside the gene matches: 11. CDR1 and CDR2 from the germline V gene are MNHEY and SVGAGI. CDR3 residues: CASVRGGKMETQYF. Here the CDR3 DNA reads TGTGCCAGCGTCCGAGGGGGCAAGATGGAGACCCAGTACTTC.

This clone was picked up one time. The CDR3 DNA reads TGCGCCAGCACTCGGTCTGGTTATCAGCCCCAGCATTTT. Its protein product is CASTRSGYQPQHF. The rearrangement joins TRBV10-1 to TRBJ1-5; no definite D call. The CDR3 is 13 residues long. Between the trimmed V and J ends, which lost 7 bases and 5 bases, there was a span of 12 bases. CDR1 and CDR2 from the germline V gene are WNHNN and SYGVQD (reference sequence).

The rearrangement joins TRBV5-1 to TRBJ1-2; maybe TRBD1 (6 bases). This CDR3 region has 14 residues. In germline, CDR1 is SGHRS, CDR2 YFSETQ. The ends were cut back, 4 bases at V and 4 bases at J, with 14 bases in the middle. CDR3 residues: CASSLAGTSYGYTF. CDR3 in DNA: TGCGCCAGCAGCCTGGCCGGGACAAGCTATGGCTACACCTTC.

This clone was recorded a few times. The chain combines TRBV29-1 with TRBJ1-6; tentative D call: TRBD1 (6 bases). This CDR3 is built from 13 residues. Deletions cut 4 bases from V and 10 bases from J, with 14 bases between. Per germline, CDR1 SQVTM and CDR2 ANQGSEA. CDR3 nucleotides: TGCAGCGTTGCACACAGGGAGTACTCACCCCTCCACTTT. Residues: CSVAHREYSPLHF.

A word on this clone: The junction does not match germline at one end; this may be a read error. The CDR3 sequence is CASSPGGATQETQYF. The CDR3 DNA sequence: TGTGCTAGCAGCCCCGGAGGGGCTACCCAAGAGACCCAGTACTTC. This sequence joins TRBV7-7 and TRBJ2-5; a possible D gene is TRBD2 (6 bases). This CDR3 region has 15 residues. CDR1 SSHAT and CDR2 FNYEAQ come from the germline V gene (reference sequence).

CDR3 amino acids: CASRARGLSEQFF. CDR3 sequence (DNA): TGTGCCAGCAGGGCGAGGGGGCTAAGTGAGCAGTTCTTC. The chain employs TRBV7-2 and TRBJ2-1, with TRBD1 matching over 7 bases. With V trimmed by 6 bases and J by 9 bases, 8 bases remained unmatched. CDR3 length equals 13 residues. Germline V gene data show CDR1 as SGHTA and CDR2 as FQGNSA.

The V call is TRBV5-6, the J call TRBJ2-5; possible D gene TRBD1, 5 bases. Germline assignment: CDR1 SGHDT and CDR2 YYEEEE. Trimming left V 4 bases short and J 0 bases short, with 10 bases between. The CDR3 totals 14 residues. The CDR3 protein is CASSNTGYQETQYF. The DNA of the CDR3 is TGTGCCAGCAGCAATACAGGTTACCAAGAGACCCAGTACTTC.

This chain uses TRBV27 with TRBJ1-2; no clear D gene. CDR1 is MNHEY, CDR2 SMNVEV, per germline (reference sequence). This CDR3 has 15 residues. Trimming stripped 7 bases from V and 0 bases from J, with 15 bases between. This CDR3 is CASKASGIANYGYTF. CDR3 sequence (DNA): TGTGCCAGCAAAGCCTCGGGGATAGCTAACTATGGCTACACCTTC.

This clone came up a few times. The rearrangement links TRBV5-5 to TRBJ1-5, with D possibly being TRBD1 (6 bases). This CDR3 is 16 amino acids long. The V gene's germline CDR1 is SGHKS and CDR2 YYEKEE (reference sequence). V lost 4 bases to trimming and J lost 1 base, with 15 bases between them. The DNA for the CDR3 is TGTGCCAGCAGCCCGTCACCCGGGACAAGCAATCAGCCCCAGCATTTT. This gives the protein CASSPSPGTSNQPQHF.

There are a few counts of this clone. The rearrangement uses TRBV9 and TRBJ2-7; 16 bases line up with TRBD2. After removal of 3 bases from V and 2 bases from J, the junction contained 5 bases not matched to a gene. Germline V gene data show CDR1 as SGDLS and CDR2 as YYNGEE. CDR3 size: 17 residues. CDR3 sequence: CASSGLGTSGRAYEQYF. CDR3 coding DNA: TGTGCCAGCAGCGGATTGGGGACTAGCGGGAGGGCCTACGAGCAGTACTTC.